This T cell receptor beta chain was identified during a study of T-cell reconstitution after alpha-beta-depleted transplantation in children. This sample's TCRbeta library carried unique molecular identifier barcodes. From the PCR reads, TCRdb called clonotypes with MiXCR, one entry per CDR3 protein. The profile shows about 470,000 distinct CDR3 sequences, approximately 41% of them singletons. Per the germline V gene, CDR1 is SQVTM and CDR2 is ANQGSEA. This CDR3 comprises 14 residues. V gave up 4 bases and J gave up 3 bases; unmatched junction bases: 6. This receptor was taken from a girl aged 2 to 10 with aplastic anemia, due to receive a stem cell transplant. The specimen comprised PBMCs, sampled before TCRalphabeta/CD19-depleted stem cell transplant. The rearrangement uses TRBV29-1 and TRBJ2-7; 10 bases line up with TRBD2. The CDR3 reads CSVAGLADSYEQYF. In DNA form, the CDR3 reads TGCAGCGTTGCAGGACTAGCGGACAGCTACGAGCAGTACTTC.